This T cell receptor (beta chain) was identified during a study of T cells after yellow fever vaccination. Points from the study as a whole: In post-booster samples, most primary-vaccination clones reappeared (just under 97% CD4, over 70% CD8). It was a weaker secondary response, yet one that peaked faster, at day 5 versus 15. A small share of clonotypes appeared in both CD4 and CD8 compartments.

From the 5' RACE reads, TCRdb called clonotypes with MiXCR, one entry per CDR3 protein. The table lists 160,000 or so distinct CDR3 sequences, 6.5% to 8.5% of them singletons, with over 2% in the top ten. This CDR3 has 13 amino acids. V lost 2 bases, J lost 5 bases, and 6 bases lay in between. Germline V gives CDR1 SEHNR, CDR2 FQNEAQ (reference sequence). This clonotype was seen repeatedly, ten times or more. What it binds is not known. This material consisted of CD4+ T cells sorted from PBMCs, taken about 5 days after the first yellow fever vaccination. The chain couples TRBV7-9 to TRBJ1-4; D unclear. The receptor was derived from a man between 18 and 35 years old who received the YFV17D yellow fever vaccine. The CDR3 DNA reads TGTGCCAGCAGCTTATGGCAAAATGAAAAACTGTTTTTT. Its translation: CASSLWQNEKLFF.